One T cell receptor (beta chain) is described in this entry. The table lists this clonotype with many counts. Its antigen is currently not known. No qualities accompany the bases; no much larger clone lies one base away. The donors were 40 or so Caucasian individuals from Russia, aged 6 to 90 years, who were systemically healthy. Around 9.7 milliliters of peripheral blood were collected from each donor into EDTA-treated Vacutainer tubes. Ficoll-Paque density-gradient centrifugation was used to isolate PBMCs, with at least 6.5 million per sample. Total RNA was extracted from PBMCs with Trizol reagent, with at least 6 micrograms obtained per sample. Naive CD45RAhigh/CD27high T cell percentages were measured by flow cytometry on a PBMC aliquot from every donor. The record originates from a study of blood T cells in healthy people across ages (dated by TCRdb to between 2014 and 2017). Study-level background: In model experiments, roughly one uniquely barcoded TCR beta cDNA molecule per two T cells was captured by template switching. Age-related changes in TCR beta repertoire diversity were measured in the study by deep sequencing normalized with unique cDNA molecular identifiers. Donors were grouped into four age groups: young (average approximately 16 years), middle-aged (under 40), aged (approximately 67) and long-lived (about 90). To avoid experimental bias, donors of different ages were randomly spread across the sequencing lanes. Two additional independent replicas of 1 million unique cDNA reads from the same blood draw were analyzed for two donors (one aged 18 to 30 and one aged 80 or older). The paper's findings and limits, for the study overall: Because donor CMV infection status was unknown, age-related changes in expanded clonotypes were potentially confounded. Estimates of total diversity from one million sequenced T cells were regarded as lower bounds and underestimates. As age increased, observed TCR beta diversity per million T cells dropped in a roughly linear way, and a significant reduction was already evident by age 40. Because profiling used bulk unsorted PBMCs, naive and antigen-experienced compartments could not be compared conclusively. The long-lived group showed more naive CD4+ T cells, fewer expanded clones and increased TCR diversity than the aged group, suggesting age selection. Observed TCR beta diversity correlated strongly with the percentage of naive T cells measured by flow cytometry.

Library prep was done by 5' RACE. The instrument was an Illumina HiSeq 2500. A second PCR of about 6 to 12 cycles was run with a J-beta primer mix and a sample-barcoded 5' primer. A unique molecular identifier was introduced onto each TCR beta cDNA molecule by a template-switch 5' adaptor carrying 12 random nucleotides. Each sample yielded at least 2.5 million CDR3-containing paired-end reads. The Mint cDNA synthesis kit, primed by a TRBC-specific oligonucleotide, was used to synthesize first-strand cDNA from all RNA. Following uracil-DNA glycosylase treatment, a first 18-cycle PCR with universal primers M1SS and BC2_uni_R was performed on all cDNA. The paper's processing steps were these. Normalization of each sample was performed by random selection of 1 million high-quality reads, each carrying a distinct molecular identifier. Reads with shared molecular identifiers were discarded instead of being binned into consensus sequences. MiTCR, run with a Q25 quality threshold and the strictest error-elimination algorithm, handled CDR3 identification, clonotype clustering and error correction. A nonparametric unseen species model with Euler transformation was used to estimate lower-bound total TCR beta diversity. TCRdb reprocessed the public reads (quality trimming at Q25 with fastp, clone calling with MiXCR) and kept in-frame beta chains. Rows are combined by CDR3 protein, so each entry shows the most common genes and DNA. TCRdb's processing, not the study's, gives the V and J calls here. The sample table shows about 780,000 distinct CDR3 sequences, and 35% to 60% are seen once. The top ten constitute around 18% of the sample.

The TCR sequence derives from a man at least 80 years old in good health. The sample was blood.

The nucleotide sequence reads as follows: TGTGCCAGCAGTTTTATTGGAAACCAAGAGACCCAGTACTTC. Translated, this is CASSFIGNQETQYF. The receptor chain draws on TRBV28 and TRBJ2-5, with the D gene too uncertain to name. Deletion took 3 bases off V and 0 bases off J, with a span of 8 bases between the germline ends. The germline V gene gives CDR1 as MDHEN and CDR2 as SYDVKM. Its CDR3 holds 14 amino acids, cysteine through phenylalanine. The retained sequence is limited to the CDR3, 42 bases, with the frame set at the first base.